This T cell receptor (beta chain) originates from a study of cytomegalovirus exposure and HLA in healthy donors. Study at large: A prior analysis found 117 million unique TCR beta sequences from approximately 200 million T cells.

Findings and limits, study-wide: The authors later linked a missense DCLRE1C variant to TCR beta V- and J-gene trimming. Later on, analysis showed that most CMV-associated TCR beta chains appeared to be HLA-restricted.

As for this clone: Its antigen is currently unknown.

Germline values: CDR1 SGDLS, CDR2 YYNGEE. The J segment lost 6 bases and the V segment lost 4 bases, leaving 13 bases of the junction unmatched. This CDR3 has 16 residues. The PCR ran on 60 Vbeta and 13 Jbeta primers. The assay was immunoSEQ multiplex PCR, and TCRdb's table has in-frame clones only and misses some. This sample has 100,000 to 140,000 clones, with 77% found just once. The TCR comes from a male donor in good health and CMV-seronegative. Sequencing used PBMCs. This chain uses TRBV9 with TRBJ1-2, with 9 bases lining up with TRBD1. The CDR3 DNA reads TGTGCCAGCAGCCCCGGGGCCCGGGACAGGGTAAATGGCTACACCTTC. Its protein is CASSPGARDRVNGYTF. Supplemented by reference TRBV9 and TRBJ1-2, the full variable domain reads DSGVTQTPKHLITATGQRVTLRCSPRSGDLSVYWYQQSLDQGLQFLIQYYNGEERAKGNILERFSAQQFPDLHSELNLSSLELGDSALYFCASSPGARDRVNGYTFGSGTRLTVV.